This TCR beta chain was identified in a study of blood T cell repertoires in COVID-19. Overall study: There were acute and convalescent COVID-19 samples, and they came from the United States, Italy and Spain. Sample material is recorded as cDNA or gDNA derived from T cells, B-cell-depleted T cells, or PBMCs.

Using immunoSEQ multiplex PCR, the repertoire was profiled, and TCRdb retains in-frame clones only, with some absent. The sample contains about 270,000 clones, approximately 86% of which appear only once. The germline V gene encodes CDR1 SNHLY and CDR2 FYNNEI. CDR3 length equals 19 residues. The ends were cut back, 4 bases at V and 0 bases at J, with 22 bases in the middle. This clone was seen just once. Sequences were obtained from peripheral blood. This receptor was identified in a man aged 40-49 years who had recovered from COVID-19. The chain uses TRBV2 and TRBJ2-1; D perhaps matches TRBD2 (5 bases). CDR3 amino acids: CASSVPDRSGSHSYNEQFF. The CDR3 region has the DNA TGTGCCAGCAGTGTCCCTGATCGGTCGGGATCTCACTCCTACAATGAGCAGTTCTTC.